The T cell receptor beta chain described here comes from a study of response to subunit inactivated influenza vaccine. TCRdb reprocessed the RT-PCR reads via MiXCR and lists one record per CDR3 protein. The table has about 780,000 distinct CDR3 sequences, about 18% seen once; the top ten hold under 13%. With 6 bases removed from V and 0 bases from J, the gap between germline ends came to 17 bases. This CDR3 has 16 residues. The germline gives CDR1 DFQATT, CDR2 SNEGSKA (reference sequence). The chain uses TRBV20-1 and TRBJ2-2; D is unclear. The receptor was isolated from a man aged 45-60 years who received an inactivated influenza vaccine. The source was PBMCs from blood, collected about 5 days after vaccination. The CDR3 reads CSALLNAGSNTGELFF. The CDR3, as DNA: TGCAGTGCCCTGTTGAACGCCGGATCGAACACCGGGGAGCTGTTTTTT.